The 8 T cell receptor beta chains below were found in one sample sequenced in a study of early T cells in non-severe SARS-CoV-2 infection. TCRdb reprocessed the 5' RACE reads with MiXCR, giving one entry per CDR3 protein. The table lists about 30,000 distinct CDR3 sequences, 5% to 6.5% of them singletons. Sequencing input: whole blood. Receptors were obtained from an adult who was a healthcare worker with PCR-confirmed SARS-CoV-2 infection or an uninfected control (not recorded which).

This clonotype was seen many times. This rearrangement joins TRBV29-1 to TRBJ2-7, with TRBD2 identical over 13 bases. Germline CDR1 reads SQVTM; CDR2 reads ANQGSEA. The CDR3 extends over 15 amino acids. V shed 5 bases and J 2 bases; nucleotides not matched to a gene: 6. The CDR3 loop is CSVWTSGRITYEQYF. CDR3 nucleotides: TGCAGCGTTTGGACTAGCGGGAGAATAACCTACGAGCAGTACTTC.

Only a few counts were recorded for this clonotype. This chain uses TRBV19 with TRBJ2-1, with a weak D call TRBD2 (6 bases). CDR1 and CDR2 (germline): LNHDA, SQIVND (reference sequence). The CDR3 consists of 14 residues. V lost 5 bases and J lost 3, with 11 bases in between. DNA of the CDR3: TGTGCCAGTAGTCCCACTAGCAGCTACAATGAGCAGTTCTTC. Translating gives CASSPTSSYNEQFF.

J is TRBJ2-1 and V is TRBV20-1, with TRBD2 matching over 10 bases. The CDR3 sequence is 15 residues long. From germline, CDR1 is DFQATT and CDR2 SNEGSKA (reference sequence). The trim removed 3 bases at V and 8 bases at J, leaving 10 bases unmatched. The CDR3 DNA is TGCAGTGCTAGCTCTGGTCTAGCGGGAGCTGATGAGCAGTTCTTC. Protein sequence: CSASSGLAGADEQFF.

The rearrangement links TRBV7-2 to TRBJ2-3; tentative D call: TRBD2 (6 bases). Between the trimmed V and J ends, which lost 1 base and 0 bases, there was a span of 8 bases. This CDR3 comprises 15 residues. Germline V gene data show CDR1 as SGHTA and CDR2 as FQGNSA. The CDR3 DNA reads as TGTGCCAGCAGCTTAGGACTAGTGAGCACAGATACGCAGTATTTT. Protein: CASSLGLVSTDTQYF. Full variable domain (remainder filled in from reference TRBV7-2 and TRBJ2-3): GAGVSQSPSNKVTEKGKDVELRCDPISGHTALYWYRQSLGQGLEFLIYFQGNSAPDKSGLPSDRFSAERTGGSVSTLTIQRTQQEDSAVYLCASSLGLVSTDTQYFGPGTRLTVL.

Ten or more counts support this clonotype. This chain connects TRBV11-2 to TRBJ2-7; TRBD2 agrees at 9 bases. The CDR3 spans 14 residues. The germline gives CDR1 SGHAT, CDR2 FQNNGV. With V trimmed by 4 bases and J by 2 bases, 3 bases remained unmatched. For the CDR3, the DNA is TGTGCCAGCAGCTCGACTAGCGGTACCTACGAGCAGTACTTC. Translating it yields CASSSTSGTYEQYF.

This clonotype occurred many times. The CDR3 here is CAISATTDTQYF. CDR3 DNA sequence: TGTGCCATCAGTGCAACCACAGATACGCAGTATTTT. The V and J genes are TRBV10-3 and TRBJ2-3, with D hard to call. CDR1 ENHRY and CDR2 SYGVKD come from the germline V gene. CDR3 length equals 12 residues. V was trimmed by 4 bases and J by 2 bases, leaving 4 bases between them.

This clonotype was observed many times. This sequence joins TRBV11-2 and TRBJ2-1, with no clear D. This CDR3 spans 16 amino acids. The germline V gene encodes CDR1 SGHAT and CDR2 FQNNGV. The ends were cut back, 3 bases at V and 4 bases at J, with 16 bases in the middle. CDR3 region: CASSFTAGGEYNEQFF. As DNA, the CDR3 is TGTGCCAGCAGCTTTACGGCCGGCGGCGAATACAATGAGCAGTTCTTC.

This clonotype was observed at least ten times. The gene calls are TRBV18 and TRBJ2-7; TRBD1 matches at 9 bases. CDR3 length: 15 amino acids. With V trimmed by 3 bases and J by 6 bases, 9 bases remained unmatched. Germline-derived CDR1 and CDR2 are KGHSH and LQKENI. CDR3 DNA: TGTGCCAGCTCACCGCCAGGGACAGGGAAATCCGAGCAGTACTTC. It encodes CASSPPGTGKSEQYF.